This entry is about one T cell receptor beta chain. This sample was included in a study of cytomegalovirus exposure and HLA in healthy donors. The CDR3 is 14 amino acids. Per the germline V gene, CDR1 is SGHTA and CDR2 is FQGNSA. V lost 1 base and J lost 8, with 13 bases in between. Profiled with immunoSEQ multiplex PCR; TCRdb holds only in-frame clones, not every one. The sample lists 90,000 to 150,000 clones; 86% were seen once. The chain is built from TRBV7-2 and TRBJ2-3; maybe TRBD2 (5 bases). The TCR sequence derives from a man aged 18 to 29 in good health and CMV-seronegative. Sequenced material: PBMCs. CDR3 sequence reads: CASSLGEGWSTQYF. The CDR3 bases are TGTGCCAGCAGCTTAGGCGAGGGATGGTCTACGCAGTATTTT.